Below are 27 T cell receptor beta chains sequenced from a single sample in a study of T cells in Graves' hyperthyroidism and ophthalmopathy. Regions amplified from RNA transcripts were the TCR beta CDR3 regions. HTBI primers were the set used in a first-round RT-PCR of the TCR CDR3. One entry per CDR3 protein results from TCRdb running MiXCR on the multiplex PCR reads. The repertoire holds around 600,000 distinct CDR3 sequences, with roughly 14% as singletons. The sample taken for sequencing was blood. The receptors derive from a woman aged 25 to 39 with Graves' hyperthyroidism.

This clonotype has ten or more counts. The chain combines TRBV28 with TRBJ2-7; D uncertain. The germline V and J ends were trimmed by 8 bases and 6 bases, with 8 bases remaining between them. The CDR3 contains 10 residues. Germline CDR1 is MDHEN and CDR2 is SYDVKM. The CDR3 DNA follows: TGTGCCAGCGGCCTAAGCGAGCAGTACTTC. Translation gives CASGLSEQYF. The full variable domain, with the rest looked up from reference TRBV28 and TRBJ2-7, is DVKVTQSSRYLVKRTGEKVFLECVQDMDHENMFWYRQDPGLGLRLIYFSYDVKMKEKGDIPEGYSVSREKKERFSLILESASTNQTSMYLCASGLSEQYFGPGTRLTVT.

The chain carries TRBV5-1 and TRBJ1-4, with D uncertain. This CDR3 comprises 16 residues. Germline CDR1 is SGHRS and CDR2 is YFSETQ. V was clipped by 0 bases and J by 0 bases, with 9 bases between them. CDR3: CASSLGQIATNEKLFF. For the CDR3, the DNA is TGCGCCAGCAGCTTGGGGCAGATTGCAACTAATGAAAAACTGTTTTTT.

This clonotype was counted many times. The gene calls are TRBV11-2 and TRBJ1-2, with D possibly being TRBD1 (6 bases). V dropped 5 bases and J dropped 7 bases, with 20 bases sitting between them. The CDR3 totals 15 residues. From germline, CDR1 is SGHAT and CDR2 FQNNGV. CDR3 residues: CASSMRQAGAGGYTF. The CDR3 DNA sequence: TGTGCCAGCAGCATGCGACAGGCGGGGGCGGGTGGCTACACCTTC.

The chain couples TRBV4-2 to TRBJ1-3; D call uncertain. Germline CDR1 is LGHNA and CDR2 is YNFKEQ. Trimming left V 0 bases short and J 4 bases short, with 13 bases between. CDR3 length: 16 amino acids. CDR3 sequence (DNA): TGTGCCAGCAGCCAAGATCGTACACGCCGGGGAAACACCATATATTTT. Its translation is CASSQDRTRRGNTIYF.

This clonotype was observed a few times. This chain uses TRBV20-1 with TRBJ2-7; D ambiguous. This CDR3 comprises 13 residues. Germline CDR1 reads DFQATT; CDR2 reads SNEGSKA (reference sequence). Trimming removed 5 bases from V and 3 bases from J, with 14 bases in between. The CDR3 region has the DNA TGCAGTGCTTTATACGGGCCGGGCTACGAGCAGTACTTC. Translation gives CSALYGPGYEQYF.

V gene TRBV4-1 combines with J gene TRBJ2-7, with 9 positions matching TRBD2. The CDR3 extends over 15 amino acids. The germline V gene encodes CDR1 MGHRA and CDR2 YSYEKL. Unmatched junction bases numbered 4, after V lost 2 bases and J lost 2 bases. Here the CDR3 DNA reads TGCGCCAGCAGCCAATCGACTAGCGGTACCTACGAGCAGTACTTC. This gives the protein CASSQSTSGTYEQYF.

The CDR3 DNA reads as TGTGCCAGCACTCCCGACAGCCAAGAGACCCAGTACTTC. This sequence encodes CASTPDSQETQYF. This sequence joins TRBV6-2 or TRBV6-3 and TRBJ2-5; tentative D call: TRBD1 (5 bases). The CDR3 runs to 13 residues. In germline, CDR1 is MNHEY, CDR2 SVGEGT. With 7 bases removed from V and 1 base from J, the gap between germline ends came to 10 bases.

The sample holds many counts of this clonotype. This chain joins TRBV11-2 and TRBJ2-1; the D gene is possibly TRBD2 (6 bases). Trimming removed 2 bases from V and 2 bases from J, with 19 bases in between. This CDR3 has 18 amino acids. From germline, CDR1 is SGHAT and CDR2 FQNNGV. In DNA form, the CDR3 reads TGTGCCAGCAGCTTAATGCCCTCGAGCGGGTCTGCCTACAATGAGCAGTTCTTC. It is translated as CASSLMPSSGSAYNEQFF.

Concerning this clonotype itself: The junction departs from the called germline gene at one end, perhaps through a read error. V gene TRBV5-1 combines with J gene TRBJ2-7; D is uncertain. Germline assignment: CDR1 SGHRS and CDR2 YFSETQ. This CDR3 is built from 13 residues. The CDR3: CASSLAGSYERYF. The CDR3 bases are TGCGCCAGCAGCTTGGCCGGGTCCTACGAGCGGTACTTC.

This clonotype has ten or more counts. CDR3 sequence reads: CASSPASGGRTNEQFF. DNA for the CDR3: TGTGCCAGCAGTCCCGCCTCGGGCGGGAGGACGAATGAGCAGTTCTTC. This chain joins TRBV11-2 and TRBJ2-1; TRBD2 agrees at 8 bases. Germline-derived CDR1 and CDR2 are SGHAT and FQNNGV. CDR3 length: 16 amino acids. The junction had 14 bases not matched to a gene; V was cut back by 6 bases and J by 7 bases.

This clonotype came up many times. The chain employs TRBV6-2 or TRBV6-3 and TRBJ1-4, with TRBD1 matching 7 bases. V shed 4 bases, J shed 7 bases, and the junction held 9 bases outside the gene matches. The CDR3 is 15 amino acids. Germline V gives CDR1 MNHEY, CDR2 SVGEGT. The DNA of the CDR3 is TGTGCCAGCAGTTCAGCCGGGGACAGTGGTGAAAAACTGTTTTTT. Its translation: CASSSAGDSGEKLFF.

This clonotype was seen many times. J is TRBJ2-7 and V is TRBV15; 10 bases fit TRBD2. The V gene end was trimmed by 0 bases and the J gene end by 4 bases; junction bases not matched to a gene: 6. This CDR3 has 16 amino acids. Germline assignment: CDR1 LNHNV and CDR2 YYDKDF (reference sequence). The CDR3 reads CATSRDWGLAHYEQYF. The CDR3 DNA reads TGTGCCACCAGCAGAGATTGGGGACTAGCGCATTACGAGCAGTACTTC.

This clonotype was counted many times. V and J are TRBV30 and TRBJ1-1; 9 bases match TRBD1. This CDR3 comprises 18 residues. J lost 1 base, V lost 3 bases, and 15 bases had no gene match. From germline, CDR1 is GTSNPN and CDR2 SVGIG (reference sequence). CDR3 amino acids: CAWSQLPDRGPWNTEAFF. CDR3 coding DNA: TGTGCCTGGAGCCAACTACCGGACAGGGGACCATGGAACACTGAAGCTTTCTTT.

Notes on this clonotype: A single base separates this from a much larger clone, so it may be a read error. The chain has TRBV2 and TRBJ1-1; D unresolved. Trimming removed 7 bases at V and 6 bases at J, with 6 bases between. The CDR3 is 10 amino acids. CDR1 and CDR2 from the germline V gene are SNHLY and FYNNEI. CDR3 bases: TGTGCCAGCACCAGCCCTGAAGCTTTCTTT. It codes for CASTSPEAFF.

This clonotype was seen at least ten times. The chain employs TRBV19 and TRBJ1-1, with TRBD1 as a possible D gene (5 bases). Trimming pared 7 bases from V and 4 bases from J, leaving 16 bases between. The length of the CDR3 is 14 residues. Germline V gene sequence: CDR1 LNHDA, CDR2 SQIVND (reference sequence). The CDR3, as DNA: TGTGCCAGTACCCCTCGGACACTCTTCACTGAAGCTTTCTTT. Translating it yields CASTPRTLFTEAFF.

This clonotype has ten or more counts. This CDR3 reads CASRMGLAGGITDTQYF. For the CDR3, the DNA is TGTGCCAGCAGAATGGGACTAGCGGGAGGGATCACAGATACGCAGTATTTT. The chain recombines TRBV27 with TRBJ2-3, with 16 bases that match TRBD2. With 6 bases clipped from V and 2 bases from J, the junction kept 5 bases outside the gene matches. The CDR3 sequence is 17 residues long. The germline V gene encodes CDR1 MNHEY and CDR2 SMNVEV (reference sequence).

The chain recombines TRBV6-2 or TRBV6-3 with TRBJ1-1; 7 bases are a match to TRBD1. This CDR3 has 16 residues. Germline lookup yields CDR1 MNHEY and CDR2 SVGEGT. Unmatched junction bases numbered 10, after V lost 4 bases and J lost 2 bases. The DNA of the CDR3 is TGTGCCAGCAGTTTGGACAGGCCATCACTCAACACTGAAGCTTTCTTT. It encodes CASSLDRPSLNTEAFF.

In this sample, this clonotype turned up a few times. This chain connects TRBV13 to TRBJ2-4; D is unresolved. The germline V gene has CDR1 PRHDT and CDR2 FYEKMQ (reference sequence). The germline V and J ends were trimmed by 3 bases and 3 bases, with 15 bases remaining between them. CDR3 length equals 16 residues. The CDR3, as DNA: TGTGCCAGCAGCTTGCTCTATGGAGCTGACAAAAACATTCAGTACTTC. Amino acids: CASSLLYGADKNIQYF.

This clonotype was found many times. This rearrangement joins TRBV27 to TRBJ2-1, with 9 nucleotides matching TRBD2. With 6 bases clipped from V and 2 bases from J, the junction kept 8 bases outside the gene matches. CDR1 and CDR2 (germline): MNHEY, SMNVEV (reference sequence). The CDR3 is 16 residues long. As DNA, the CDR3 is TGTGCCAGCAGCCTTAGCGGGAGAGGGACCTACAATGAGCAGTTCTTC. Encoded protein: CASSLSGRGTYNEQFF.

This clonotype was picked up many times. Written as DNA, the CDR3 is TGTGCCAGCAGTGGAGCGCTACGAGGGGACACCATATATTTT. It codes for CASSGALRGDTIYF. This chain joins TRBV2 and TRBJ1-3; D may be TRBD1 (5 bases). This CDR3 has 14 amino acids. Trimming took 4 bases from V and 8 from J, leaving 15 bases between them. Per germline, CDR1 SNHLY and CDR2 FYNNEI. The variable domain in full, completed from reference TRBV2 and TRBJ1-3, reads EPEVTQTPSHQVTQMGQEVILRCVPISNHLYFYWYRQILGQKVEFLVSFYNNEISEKSEIFDDQFSVERPDGSNFTLKIRSTKLEDSAMYFCASSGALRGDTIYFGEGSWLTVV.

The chain uses TRBV30 and TRBJ1-1; 7 bases line up with TRBD1. Losses at the gene ends were 5 bases for V and 3 bases for J; bases not matched to a gene: 6. The germline V gene has CDR1 GTSNPN and CDR2 SVGIG (reference sequence). This CDR3 contains 13 residues. The CDR3 here is CAWGRGEDTEAFF. For the CDR3, the DNA is TGTGCCTGGGGCAGGGGGGAGGACACTGAAGCTTTCTTT.

In this sample, this clonotype turned up many times. The CDR3 loop is CASREAGITDTQYF. The CDR3 DNA reads TGTGCCAGCAGGGAAGCGGGAATCACAGATACGCAGTATTTT. The chain combines TRBV7-9 with TRBJ2-3, with TRBD2 matching over 7 bases. There are 14 residues in the CDR3. Germline V gene lookup returns CDR1 SEHNR and CDR2 FQNEAQ (reference sequence). V was clipped by 6 bases and J by 2 bases; unmatched bases: 5. Using reference TRBV7-9 and TRBJ2-3 for the parts outside the CDR3, the full variable domain is DTGVSQNPRHKITKRGQNVTFRCDPISEHNRLYWYRQTLGQGPEFLTYFQNEAQLEKSRLLSDRFSAERPKGSFSTLEIQRTEQGDSAMYLCASREAGITDTQYFGPGTRLTVL.

This clonotype was recorded a few times. The rearrangement joins TRBV10-3 to TRBJ2-1; 7 bases line up with TRBD2. J gave up 2 bases and V 7 bases, and 11 bases lay outside the gene matches. Looked up from germline, CDR1 is ENHRY and CDR2 is SYGVKD. CDR3 size: 16 residues. CDR3 region: CAIKAGEVRAYNEQFF. Here the CDR3 DNA reads TGTGCCATCAAGGCGGGAGAGGTACGTGCCTACAATGAGCAGTTCTTC.

About this clonotype: With a much larger clone just one base away, this may be a read error. J is TRBJ2-3 and V is TRBV11-1; D might be TRBD1 or TRBD2, each matching 6 bases. In germline, CDR1 is SGHAT, CDR2 FQDESV (reference sequence). The CDR3 has 17 residues. DNA for the CDR3: TGCGCCAGCAGCGCCAGGGTGGGGGGCATCAGCACAGATACGCAGTATTTT. As protein: CASSARVGGISTDTQYF.

The chain is built from TRBV27 and TRBJ2-2, with 7 bases lining up with TRBD1. This CDR3 spans 17 amino acids. The junction had 11 bases not matched to a gene; V was cut back by 4 bases and J by 3 bases. Germline assignment: CDR1 MNHEY and CDR2 SMNVEV (reference sequence). The CDR3: CASSSLFTGDHTGELFF. The CDR3 nucleotides read TGTGCCAGCAGTTCCCTGTTCACAGGGGACCACACCGGGGAGCTGTTTTTT.

This clonotype has only a few counts. The rearrangement links TRBV15 to TRBJ2-7; no clear D gene. CDR1 is LNHNV and CDR2 is YYDKDF in the germline V gene (reference sequence). V lost 5 bases to trimming and J lost 4 bases, with 15 bases between them. The CDR3 has 14 amino acids. The CDR3 bases are TGTGCCACCAGCGGACGGGCCGAAGGGTACGAGCAGTACTTC. Its protein product is CATSGRAEGYEQYF.

Ten or more counts support this clonotype. This chain connects TRBV7-2 to TRBJ2-1; TRBD2 agrees at 9 bases. The CDR3 runs 15 residues. The germline V gene has CDR1 SGHTA and CDR2 FQGNSA. The J segment lost 4 bases and the V segment lost 5 bases, leaving 6 bases of the junction unmatched. The CDR3 sequence: CASSHRTSVYNEQFF. The DNA for the CDR3 is TGTGCCAGCAGCCACCGGACTAGCGTATACAATGAGCAGTTCTTC. Full variable domain (rest looked up from reference TRBV7-2 and TRBJ2-1): GAGVSQSPSNKVTEKGKDVELRCDPISGHTALYWYRQSLGQGLEFLIYFQGNSAPDKSGLPSDRFSAERTGGSVSTLTIQRTQQEDSAVYLCASSHRTSVYNEQFFGPGTRLTVL.